This T cell receptor (beta chain) came from a study of T cells in Graves' hyperthyroidism and ophthalmopathy. Only a few counts were recorded for this clonotype. The TCR beta CDR3 regions underwent amplification using RNA transcripts as the source. Carried out on the TCR CDR3, a first-round RT-PCR used the HTBI primer set. From the multiplex PCR reads, TCRdb called clonotypes with MiXCR, one entry per CDR3 protein. In the table there are nearly 750,000 distinct CDR3 sequences, about 35% of which are singletons. CDR1 is SGHRS, CDR2 YFSETQ, per germline. This CDR3 contains 15 residues. V lost 2 bases, J lost 2 bases, and 13 bases lay in between.

The sequenced material came from blood. The sequence was obtained from a woman aged 40 to 55 with Graves' hyperthyroidism. The rearrangement links TRBV5-1 to TRBJ1-1; D not resolved. CDR3 nucleotides: TGCGCCAGCAGCTTCGAGAGGGCGCGAAACACTGAAGCTTTCTTT. Encoded protein: CASSFERARNTEAFF.